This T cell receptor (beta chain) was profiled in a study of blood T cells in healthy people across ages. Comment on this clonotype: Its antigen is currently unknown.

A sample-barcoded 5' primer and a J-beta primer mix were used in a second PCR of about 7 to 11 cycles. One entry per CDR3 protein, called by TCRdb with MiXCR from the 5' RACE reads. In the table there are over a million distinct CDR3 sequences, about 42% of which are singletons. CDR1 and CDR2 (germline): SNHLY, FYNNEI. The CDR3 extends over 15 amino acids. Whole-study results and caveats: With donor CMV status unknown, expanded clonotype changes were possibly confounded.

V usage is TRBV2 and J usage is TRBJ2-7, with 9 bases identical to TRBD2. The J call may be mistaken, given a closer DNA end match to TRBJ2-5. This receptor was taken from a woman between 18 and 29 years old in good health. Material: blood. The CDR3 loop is CASNSERGASMTQYF. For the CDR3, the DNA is TGTGCCAGCAATTCCGAGCGGGGGGCCTCGATGACCCAGTACTTC.